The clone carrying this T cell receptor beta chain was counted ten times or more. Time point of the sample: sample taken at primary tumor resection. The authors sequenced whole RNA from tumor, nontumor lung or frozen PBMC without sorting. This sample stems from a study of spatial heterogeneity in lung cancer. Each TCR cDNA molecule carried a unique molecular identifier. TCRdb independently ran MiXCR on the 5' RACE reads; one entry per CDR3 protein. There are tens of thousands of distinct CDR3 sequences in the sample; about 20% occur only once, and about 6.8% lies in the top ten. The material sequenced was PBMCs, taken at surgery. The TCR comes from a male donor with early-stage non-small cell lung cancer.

This CDR3 is CASRSGTGELFF. In nucleotides, the CDR3 is TGTGCCAGCCGGTCAGGGACCGGGGAGCTGTTTTTT. The chain couples TRBV28 to TRBJ2-2; TRBD1 might be the D (5 bases). The CDR3 covers 12 residues. Trimming left V 8 bases short and J 5 bases short, with 9 bases between. CDR1 and CDR2 (germline): MDHEN, SYDVKM.